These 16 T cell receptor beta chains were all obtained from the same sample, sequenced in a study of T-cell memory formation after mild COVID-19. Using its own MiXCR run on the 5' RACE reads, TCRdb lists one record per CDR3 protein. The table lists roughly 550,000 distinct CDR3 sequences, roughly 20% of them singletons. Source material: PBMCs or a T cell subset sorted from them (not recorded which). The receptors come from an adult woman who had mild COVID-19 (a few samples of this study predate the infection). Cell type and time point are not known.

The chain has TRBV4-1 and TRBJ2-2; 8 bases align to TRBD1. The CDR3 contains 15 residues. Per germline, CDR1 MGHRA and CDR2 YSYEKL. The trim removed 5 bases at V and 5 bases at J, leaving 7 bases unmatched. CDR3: CASSFRQGKTGELFF. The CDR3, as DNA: TGCGCCAGCAGCTTCCGACAGGGGAAAACCGGGGAGCTGTTTTTT.

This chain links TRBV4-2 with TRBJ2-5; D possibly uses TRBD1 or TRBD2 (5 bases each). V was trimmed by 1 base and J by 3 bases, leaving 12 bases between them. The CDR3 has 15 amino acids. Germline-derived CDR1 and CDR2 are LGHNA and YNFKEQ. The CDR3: CASSQGTLVEETQYF. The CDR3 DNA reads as TGTGCCAGCAGCCAAGGGACACTAGTAGAAGAGACCCAGTACTTC.

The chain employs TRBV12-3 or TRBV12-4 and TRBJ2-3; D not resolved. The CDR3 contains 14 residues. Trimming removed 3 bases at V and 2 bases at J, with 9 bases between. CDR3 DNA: TGTGCCAGCAGTTTCGTGGGTTTCACAGATACGCAGTATTTT. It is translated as CASSFVGFTDTQYF.

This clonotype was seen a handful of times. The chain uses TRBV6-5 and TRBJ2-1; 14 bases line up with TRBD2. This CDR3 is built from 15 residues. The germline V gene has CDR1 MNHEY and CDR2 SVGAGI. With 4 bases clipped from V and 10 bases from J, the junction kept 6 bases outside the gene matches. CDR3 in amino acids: CASSSGLAGVPEQFF. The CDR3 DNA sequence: TGTGCCAGCAGTTCGGGACTAGCGGGAGTACCGGAGCAGTTCTTC.

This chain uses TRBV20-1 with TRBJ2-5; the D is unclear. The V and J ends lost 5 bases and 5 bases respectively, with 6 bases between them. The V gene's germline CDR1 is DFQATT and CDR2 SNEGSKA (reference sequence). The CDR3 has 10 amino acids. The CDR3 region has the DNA TGCAGTGCTGAACGGGAGACCCAGTACTTC. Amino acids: CSAERETQYF.

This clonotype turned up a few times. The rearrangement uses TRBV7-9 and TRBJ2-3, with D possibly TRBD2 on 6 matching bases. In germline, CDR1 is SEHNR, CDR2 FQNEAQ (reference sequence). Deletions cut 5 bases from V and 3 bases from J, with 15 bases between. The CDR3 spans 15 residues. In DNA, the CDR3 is TGTGCCAGCAGCCCCACTCGTCGGGGGACAGATACGCAGTATTTT. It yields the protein CASSPTRRGTDTQYF.

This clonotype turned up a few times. CDR3 DNA sequence: TGTGCCAGCCAGCCGGGGGTGAACACTGAAGCTTTCTTT. The encoded protein is CASQPGVNTEAFF. This rearrangement joins TRBV12-3 or TRBV12-4 to TRBJ1-1, with D possibly TRBD1 on 5 matching bases. The CDR3 runs 13 residues. Trimming cost V 8 bases and J 0 bases, with 10 bases left between them.

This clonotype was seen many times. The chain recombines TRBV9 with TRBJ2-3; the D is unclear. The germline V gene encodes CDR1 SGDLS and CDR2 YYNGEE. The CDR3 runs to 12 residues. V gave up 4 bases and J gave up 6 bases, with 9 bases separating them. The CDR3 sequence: CASSFLSDTQYF. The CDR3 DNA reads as TGTGCCAGCAGCTTCCTCTCCGATACGCAGTATTTT. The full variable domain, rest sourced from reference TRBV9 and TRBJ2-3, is DSGVTQTPKHLITATGQRVTLRCSPRSGDLSVYWYQQSLDQGLQFLIQYYNGEERAKGNILERFSAQQFPDLHSELNLSSLELGDSALYFCASSFLSDTQYFGPGTRLTVL.

In DNA form, the CDR3 reads TGTGCCTGGACGGGGGCAGGGGCCAACTATGGCTACACCTTC. This gives the protein CAWTGAGANYGYTF. The chain links TRBV30 to TRBJ1-2, with D perhaps TRBD1 (6 bases). Germline V lookup: CDR1 GTSNPN, CDR2 SVGIG (reference sequence). The ends were cut back, 4 bases at V and 2 bases at J, with 14 bases in the middle. This CDR3 is built from 14 residues.

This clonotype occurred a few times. CDR3 amino acids: CSARLVSGRAGGEQFF. CDR3 sequence (DNA): TGCAGTGCTAGACTAGTTAGCGGGAGGGCCGGGGGTGAGCAGTTCTTC. The chain links TRBV20-1 to TRBJ2-1; 11 bases are a match to TRBD2. J gave up 9 bases and V 2 bases, and 12 bases lay outside the gene matches. Germline values: CDR1 DFQATT, CDR2 SNEGSKA (reference sequence). The CDR3 loop spans 16 amino acids.

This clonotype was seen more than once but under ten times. The CDR3 region has the DNA TGCGCCAGCAGCCCGGGTAGCGGGAGTTCAGATACGCAGTATTTT. Translated: CASSPGSGSSDTQYF. The J gene is TRBJ2-3, the V gene TRBV5-1, with 9 bases fitting TRBD2. Trimming cost V 4 bases and J 4 bases; bases outside gene matches: 7. Germline values: CDR1 SGHRS, CDR2 YFSETQ. The CDR3 extends over 15 amino acids.

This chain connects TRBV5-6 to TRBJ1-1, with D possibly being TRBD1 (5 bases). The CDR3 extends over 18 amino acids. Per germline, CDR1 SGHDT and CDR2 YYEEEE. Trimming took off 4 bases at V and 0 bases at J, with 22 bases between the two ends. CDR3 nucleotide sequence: TGTGCCAGCAGCCAGCTCACAGGAGCCATGCGGATGAACACTGAAGCTTTCTTT. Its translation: CASSQLTGAMRMNTEAFF.

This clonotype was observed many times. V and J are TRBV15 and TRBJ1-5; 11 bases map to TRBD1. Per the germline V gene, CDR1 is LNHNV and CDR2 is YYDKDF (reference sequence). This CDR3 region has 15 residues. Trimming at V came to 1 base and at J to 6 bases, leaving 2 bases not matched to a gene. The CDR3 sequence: CATSRGDRGIQPQHF. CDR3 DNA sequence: TGTGCCACCAGCAGAGGGGACAGGGGGATTCAGCCCCAGCATTTT.

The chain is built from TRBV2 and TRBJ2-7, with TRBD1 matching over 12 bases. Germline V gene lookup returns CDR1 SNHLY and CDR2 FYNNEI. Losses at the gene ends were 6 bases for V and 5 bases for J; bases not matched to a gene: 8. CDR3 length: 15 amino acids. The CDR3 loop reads CASSYSGQGANEQYF. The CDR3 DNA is TGTGCCAGCAGCTACTCGGGACAGGGGGCGAACGAGCAGTACTTC.

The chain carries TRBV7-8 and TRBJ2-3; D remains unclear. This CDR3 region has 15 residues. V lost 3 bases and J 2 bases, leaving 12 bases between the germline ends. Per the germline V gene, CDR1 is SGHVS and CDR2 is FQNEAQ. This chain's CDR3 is CASSFPGPATDTQYF. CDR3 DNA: TGTGCCAGCAGCTTTCCGGGCCCAGCCACAGATACGCAGTATTTT.

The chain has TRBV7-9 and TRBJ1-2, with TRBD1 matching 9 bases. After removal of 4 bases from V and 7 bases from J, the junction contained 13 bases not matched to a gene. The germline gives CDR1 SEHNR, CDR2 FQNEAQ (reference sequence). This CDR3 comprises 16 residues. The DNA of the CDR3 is TGTGCCAGCAGCTCAACCTCGGGGGACAGGGTGCGTGGCTACACCTTC. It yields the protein CASSSTSGDRVRGYTF.